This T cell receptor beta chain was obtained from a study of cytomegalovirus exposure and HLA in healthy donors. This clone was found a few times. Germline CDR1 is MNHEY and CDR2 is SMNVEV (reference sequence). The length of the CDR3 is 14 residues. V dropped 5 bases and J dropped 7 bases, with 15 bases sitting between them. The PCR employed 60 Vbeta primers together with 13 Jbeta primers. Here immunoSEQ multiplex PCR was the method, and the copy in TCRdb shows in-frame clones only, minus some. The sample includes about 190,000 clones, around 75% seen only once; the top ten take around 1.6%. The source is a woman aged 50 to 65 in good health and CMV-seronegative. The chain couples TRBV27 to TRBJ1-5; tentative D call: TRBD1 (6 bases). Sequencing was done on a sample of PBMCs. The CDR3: CASSATGMKQPQHF. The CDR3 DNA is TGTGCCAGCAGTGCCACAGGGATGAAGCAGCCCCAGCATTTT.